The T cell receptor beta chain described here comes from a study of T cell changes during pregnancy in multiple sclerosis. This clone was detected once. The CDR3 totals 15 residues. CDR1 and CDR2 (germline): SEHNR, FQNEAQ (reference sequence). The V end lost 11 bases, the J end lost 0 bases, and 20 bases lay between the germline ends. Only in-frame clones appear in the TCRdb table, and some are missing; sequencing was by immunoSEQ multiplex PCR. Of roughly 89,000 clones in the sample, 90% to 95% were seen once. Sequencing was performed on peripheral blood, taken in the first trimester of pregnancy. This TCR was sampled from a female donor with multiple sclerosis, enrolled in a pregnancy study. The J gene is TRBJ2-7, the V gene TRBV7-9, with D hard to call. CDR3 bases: TGTGCCGGAGATGAAGGCCCTCTAAGCTCCTACGAGCAGTACTTC. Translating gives CAGDEGPLSSYEQYF.